The rows below give T cell receptor beta chains drawn from one sample of a study of blood T cell repertoires in COVID-19. The repertoire was sequenced with immunoSEQ multiplex PCR; TCRdb's copy has only in-frame clones and lacks some. The sample records 200,000 to 250,000 clones, 80% to 90% being singletons. Specimen: peripheral blood. Source of these receptors: a man in his fifties or sixties who had recovered from COVID-19. The CDR3 runs from the conserved cysteine through the conserved F or W. D genes are given only for firm matches. Not all rows give a size; the values are once, few, many and, for expanded clones, a class.

j_call v_call clone_size d_call cdr3_nt cdr3_aa
TRBJ2-3 TRBV6-4 NA TRBD2 TGTGCCAGCAGTGAACTAGCGGGGGGGCGAAAGTATTTT CASSELAGGRKYF
TRBJ1-2 TRBV7-2 NA TRBD1 TGTGCCAGCAGCTTAGGGCGGGACAGAAACTATGGCTACACCTTC CASSLGRDRNYGYTF
TRBJ2-7 TRBV11-3 NA TRBD2 TGTGCCAGCAGCTTAGATGGGACTAGCTACGAGCAGTACTTC CASSLDGTSYEQYF
TRBJ1-1 TRBV6-4 once TRBD1 TGTGCCAGCAGTACCGGGACAGGGAACACTGAAGCTTTCTTT CASSTGTGNTEAFF
TRBJ2-3 TRBV7-2 NA NA TGTGCCAGCAGCAATTACAGATACACAGATACGCAGTATTTT CASSNYRYTDTQYF
TRBJ2-7 TRBV11-3 NA TRBD1 TGTGCCAGCAGCTTAGGTCCGACAGGGAATTTCTACGAGCAGTACTTC CASSLGPTGNFYEQYF
TRBJ1-2 TRBV27 NA NA TGTGCCAGCAGTTTATCGGGGCTTCATGGCTACACCTTC CASSLSGLHGYTF
TRBJ2-7 TRBV3-1/TRBV3-2 NA TRBD2 TGTGCCAGCAGCTCTAGCGGGGGGCCCTCCTACGAGCAGTACTTC CASSSSGGPSYEQYF
TRBJ2-1 TRBV10-3 NA TRBD2 TGTGCCACGACTTTAGCGGGAAGAAACAATGAGCAGTTCTTC CATTLAGRNNEQFF
TRBJ2-7 TRBV28 NA TRBD2 TGTGCCAGCAGGTCGACTAGCGGGGCCTCCTACGAGCAGTACTTC CASRSTSGASYEQYF
TRBJ2-7 TRBV13 NA NA TGTGCCAGCAGCTTGGCAGGGATATACTACGAGCAGTACTTC CASSLAGIYYEQYF
TRBJ2-3 TRBV10-1 NA NA TGCGCCAGCAGTGGCCAGCGGCCCACAGATACGCAGTATTTT CASSGQRPTDTQYF
TRBJ1-4 TRBV7-2 NA TRBD1 TGTGCCAGCAGCACTAACAGGGGTGAAAAACTGTTTTTT CASSTNRGEKLFF
TRBJ2-3 TRBV10-3 NA TRBD1 TGTGCCATCAGTGGGCTCCAGGGGGCCCGAGATACGCAGTATTTT CAISGLQGARDTQYF
TRBJ2-3 TRBV11-2 once TRBD2 TGTGCCAGCAGCCTTACGTCTAGCGGGAGTGGGGCAGATACGCAGTATTTT CASSLTSSGSGADTQYF
TRBJ2-5 TRBV5-4 NA NA TGTGCCAGCAGCCGGTACAGCGGGTCCCAAGAGACCCAGTACTTC CASSRYSGSQETQYF
TRBJ1-2 TRBV19 NA TRBD1 TGTGCCAGTAGTATGAACGGACAGGCTAACTATGGCTACACCTTC CASSMNGQANYGYTF
TRBJ1-2 TRBV5-1 NA NA TGCGCCAGCAGCTCCGGATATCAGGGGCGTGATGGCTACACCTTC CASSSGYQGRDGYTF
TRBJ1-1 TRBV11-1 few TRBD1 TGTGCCAGCAGCTTACTGGACAGGCCCATCACTGAAGCTTTCTTT CASSLLDRPITEAFF
TRBJ1-1 TRBV7-9 NA NA TGTGCCAGCAGCAAAACCGGGAAGAACACTGAAGCTTTCTTT CASSKTGKNTEAFF
TRBJ1-1 TRBV28 NA NA TGTGCCAGCAGTTTCCTCTCTAAGAACACTGAAGCTTTCTTT CASSFLSKNTEAFF
TRBJ2-7 TRBV10-2 NA NA TGCGCCAGCAGGGTAGGCGGAAACTCCTACGAGCAGTACTTC CASRVGGNSYEQYF
TRBJ1-4 TRBV25-1 NA TRBD1 TGTGCCAGCAGTGTCTCCGGGACAGGGAATGGAAAACTGTTTTTT CASSVSGTGNGKLFF
TRBJ2-1 TRBV5-8 NA NA TGTGCCAGCAGTAGAATAGCCCTGAGCTCCTACAATGAGCAGTTCTTC CASSRIALSSYNEQFF
TRBJ2-7 TRBV7-6 NA NA TGTGCCAGCAGCTTAAATTCCTATTCCTCTTACGAGCAGTACTTC CASSLNSYSSYEQYF
TRBJ2-1 TRBV19 NA TRBD1 TGTGCCAGTAGTCCCCAAGTGGGACAGGGGGCCGATGAGCAGTTCTTC CASSPQVGQGADEQFF
TRBJ2-1 TRBV7-3 few NA TGTGCCAGCAGCTTAGCGGGACCTTACAATGAGCAGTTCTTC CASSLAGPYNEQFF
TRBJ2-1 TRBV6-2/TRBV6-3 NA TRBD2 TGTGCCAGCAGTTCTCCTGGACTAGCGGGAGCCGATGAGCAGTTCTTC CASSSPGLAGADEQFF
TRBJ1-1 TRBV7-2 NA NA TGTGCCAGCAGCTTAGGAGGGAGCACTGAAGCTTTCTTT CASSLGGSTEAFF
TRBJ1-1 TRBV15 NA TRBD1 TGTGCCACCAGCAGGGGTTCCCGACAGGGCCAAGCTTTCTTT CATSRGSRQGQAFF
TRBJ1-1 TRBV28 NA NA TGTGCCAGCAACGGGACACCCATGAACACTGAAGCTTTCTTT CASNGTPMNTEAFF
TRBJ2-1 TRBV6-1 once NA TGTGCCAGCAGTGAGAGGTTTCAGTCCTACAATGAGCAGTTCTTC CASSERFQSYNEQFF
TRBJ1-1 TRBV5-1 NA NA TGCGCCAGCAGCTTTGCAGGGAACACTGAAGCTTTCTTT CASSFAGNTEAFF
TRBJ2-2 TRBV7-3 NA TRBD1 TGTGCCAGCAGCCGGGACAGTAACACCGGGGAGCTGTTTTTT CASSRDSNTGELFF
TRBJ2-7 TRBV5-4 NA TRBD2 TGTGCCAGCAGAGAAGAACTAGCGGCCTACGAGCAGTACTTC CASREELAAYEQYF
TRBJ2-1 TRBV6-2/TRBV6-3 NA NA TGTGCCAGCAGTTACTTACTATACAATGAGCAGTTCTTC CASSYLLYNEQFF